Each of the 19 T cell receptor beta chains below was sequenced from the same sample in a study of T cells in Graves' hyperthyroidism and ophthalmopathy. Amplified TCR beta CDR3 regions came from RNA transcripts. With the HTBI primer set, the TCR CDR3 went through a first round of RT-PCR. TCRdb independently ran MiXCR on the multiplex PCR reads; one entry per CDR3 protein. Here the sample spans a few hundred thousand distinct CDR3 sequences, 46% being singletons. Sequencing was performed on peripheral blood or thyroid tissue (not recorded which). The source of these receptors is a woman younger than 30 with Graves' hyperthyroidism.

This clonotype was recorded at least ten times. The rearrangement uses TRBV12-5 and TRBJ1-3; D uncertain. The germline CDR1 and CDR2 sequences are LGHNT and FRNRAP. CDR3 length: 15 residues. V lost 2 bases to trimming and J lost 0 bases, with 8 bases between them. DNA of the CDR3: TGTGCTAGTGGTTTGTCGGGATCCTCTGGAAACACCATATATTTT. Its translation: CASGLSGSSGNTIYF.

About this clonotype: A single base separates this from a much larger clone, so it may be a read error. The chain joins TRBV5-5 to TRBJ2-2; D is ambiguous. This CDR3 has 15 amino acids. Germline V gives CDR1 SGHKS, CDR2 YYEKEE (reference sequence). The DNA of the CDR3 is TGCGCCAGCAGCTTTGGCCACGTGAGCACCGGGGAGCTGTTTTTT. Translation: CASSFGHVSTGELFF.

This clonotype appeared a few times. The chain carries TRBV15 and TRBJ2-7; 8 bases align to TRBD1. The CDR3 covers 14 residues. Trimming took 1 base from V and 2 from J; bases not matched to a gene: 1. Germline V gene sequence: CDR1 LNHNV, CDR2 YYDKDF (reference sequence). CDR3 residues: CATSRGTGTYEQYF. Here the CDR3 DNA reads TGTGCCACCAGCAGAGGGACAGGGACCTACGAGCAGTACTTC.

Many counts were recorded for this clonotype. V and J are TRBV14 and TRBJ2-7; tentatively, D is TRBD1 (7 bases). This CDR3 has 14 residues. Trimming removed 1 base from V and 3 bases from J, with 10 bases in between. Germline lookup yields CDR1 SGHDN and CDR2 FVKESK. In DNA, the CDR3 is TGTGCCAGCAGCCAAGGGAGGGGGCACTACGAGCAGTACTTC. Translation gives CASSQGRGHYEQYF.

The rearrangement links TRBV10-3 to TRBJ1-6; TRBD1 is a possible D gene (5 bases). CDR1 ENHRY and CDR2 SYGVKD come from the germline V gene. The CDR3 spans 15 residues. V dropped 10 bases and J dropped 7 bases, with 20 bases sitting between them. The CDR3 spells CATSGGTQENSPLHF. DNA of the CDR3: TGTGCCACTTCAGGTGGGACCCAAGAAAATTCACCCCTCCACTTT.

As to this clonotype: This sequence may be a read error, since a much larger clone differs from it by one base. The chain links TRBV20-1 to TRBJ2-7, with D maybe TRBD2 (6 bases). Germline CDR1 and CDR2: DFQATT and SNEGSKA (reference sequence). The CDR3 sequence is 13 residues long. V shed 0 bases and J shed 3 bases, with 9 bases lying between them. In DNA form, the CDR3 reads TGCAGTGCTAGAGATCGGGGAGGCTACGAGCAGTACTTC. Protein product: CSARDRGGYEQYF.

This clonotype occurred many times. This chain joins TRBV6-6 and TRBJ2-7, with a tentative D call TRBD1 (6 bases). From germline, CDR1 is MNHNY and CDR2 SVGAGI (reference sequence). The CDR3 spans 14 residues. The V gene lost 2 bases and the J gene lost 2 bases, with 10 bases spanning the gap. The CDR3, as DNA: TGTGCCAGCAGTTACAACAGGGATACCTACGAGCAGTACTTC. Translating gives CASSYNRDTYEQYF.

With regard to this clonotype: One base away lies a much larger clone, so this may be a sequencing read error. V gene TRBV7-6 combines with J gene TRBJ2-7; 11 bases are shared with TRBD2. The CDR3 totals 18 residues. Germline V gene sequence: CDR1 SGHVS, CDR2 FNYEAQ. This CDR3 is CASSPGLAGGRSSYEQYF. CDR3 nucleotides: TGCGCCAGCAGCCCCGGGCTAGCGGGAGGCCGGAGCTCCTACGAGCAGTACTTC. The full variable domain, in which reference TRBV7-6 and TRBJ2-7 provide the parts outside the CDR3, is GAGVSQSPRYKVTKRGQDVALRCDPISGHVSLYWYRQALGQGPEFLTYFNYEAQQDKSGLPNDRFSAERPEGSISTLTIQRTEQRDSAMYRCASSPGLAGGRSSYEQYFGPGTRLTVT.

This clonotype was observed at least ten times. The J gene is TRBJ1-1, the V gene TRBV5-1; TRBD1 agrees at 11 bases. This CDR3 contains 14 residues. V shed 4 bases and J 5 bases; nucleotides not matched to a gene: 4. Per germline, CDR1 SGHRS and CDR2 YFSETQ. This chain's CDR3 is CASSTGTGGTEAFF. In nucleotides, the CDR3 is TGCGCCAGCAGCACCGGGACAGGGGGAACTGAAGCTTTCTTT.

In this sample, this clonotype turned up many times. The CDR3 sequence is CASADSGVPQETQYF. The CDR3 region has the DNA TGTGCCAGTGCAGACAGCGGGGTCCCCCAAGAGACCCAGTACTTC. This chain links TRBV19 with TRBJ2-5; 7 bases are shared with TRBD2. The length of the CDR3 is 15 residues. Germline V gene sequence: CDR1 LNHDA, CDR2 SQIVND (reference sequence). Trimming cost V 8 bases and J 1 base; bases outside gene matches: 10.

The chain couples TRBV5-5 to TRBJ1-1; D possibly corresponds to TRBD1 (5 bases). Germline CDR1 SGHKS, CDR2 YYEKEE (reference sequence). V lost 4 bases and J lost 6, with 13 bases in between. The CDR3 is 13 residues long. CDR3 sequence: CASSRAGVAEAFF. As DNA, the CDR3 is TGTGCCAGCAGCCGTGCGGGGGTTGCTGAAGCTTTCTTT. The full variable domain, completed using reference TRBV5-5 and TRBJ1-1, is DAGVTQSPTHLIKTRGQQVTLRCSPISGHKSVSWYQQVLGQGPQFIFQYYEKEERGRGNFPDRFSARQFPNYSSELNVNALLLGDSALYLCASSRAGVAEAFFGQGTRLTVV.

In this sample, this clonotype turned up a few times. The chain joins TRBV20-1 to TRBJ2-5; perhaps TRBD2 as D (6 bases). The CDR3 loop spans 11 amino acids. Per germline, CDR1 DFQATT and CDR2 SNEGSKA (reference sequence). V dropped 1 base and J dropped 9 bases, with 9 bases sitting between them. The CDR3 nucleotides read TGCAGTGCTAGAGCGGGAGTGCCCCAGTACTTC. Residues: CSARAGVPQYF.

The V and J genes are TRBV7-9 and TRBJ1-1; D gene ambiguous. Germline V gene lookup returns CDR1 SEHNR and CDR2 FQNEAQ (reference sequence). Trimming stripped 5 bases from V and 2 bases from J, with 12 bases between. CDR3 size: 14 residues. The CDR3 region has the DNA TGTGCCAGCAGCCGGACGGAGGGAAACACTGAAGCTTTCTTT. Residues: CASSRTEGNTEAFF.

This clonotype was seen only a few times. The V call is TRBV5-1, the J call TRBJ2-3; D is unresolved. The CDR3 has 15 residues. V was trimmed by 0 bases and J by 2 bases, leaving 10 bases between them. Germline V gene lookup returns CDR1 SGHRS and CDR2 YFSETQ. CDR3 protein: CASSLARSFTDTQYF. In nucleotides, the CDR3 is TGCGCCAGCAGCTTGGCCAGATCTTTCACAGATACGCAGTATTTT.

Points on this clonotype: Just one base apart from a much larger clone, this may be a read error. This chain joins TRBV13 and TRBJ2-7, with D possibly matching TRBD2 (6 bases). CDR1 PRHDT and CDR2 FYEKMQ come from the germline V gene (reference sequence). CDR3 size: 15 residues. V was clipped by 5 bases and J by 0 bases, with 14 bases between them. Written as DNA, the CDR3 is TGTGCCAGCAGCACCCCAGCGGGCTTCTCCTACGAGCAGTACTTC. Encoded protein: CASSTPAGFSYEQYF.

The V gene is TRBV7-2, the J gene TRBJ2-3; perhaps TRBD2 as D (5 bases). This CDR3 comprises 13 residues. Germline loops: CDR1 SGHTA, CDR2 FQGNSA. Deletions cut 1 base from V and 8 bases from J, with 10 bases between. The CDR3 nucleotides read TGTGCCAGCAGCTTAGGAGGGCCAGCTACGCAGTATTTT. Protein product: CASSLGGPATQYF.

A word on this clonotype: The junction shows a germline mismatch at one end, possibly a read error. V usage is TRBV7-9 and J usage is TRBJ2-2, with D perhaps being TRBD1 or TRBD2 (5 bases each). The V gene's germline CDR1 is SEHNR and CDR2 FQNEAQ (reference sequence). The CDR3 loop spans 16 amino acids. The chain's CDR3 is CASSQGTGWNTGELFF. CDR3 coding DNA: TGCGCCAGCAGCCAAGGGACGGGGTGGAACACCGGGGAGCTGTTTTTT.

V and J are TRBV29-1 and TRBJ1-5, with D uncertain. CDR3 length: 11 residues. Germline CDR1 reads SQVTM; CDR2 reads ANQGSEA. The DNA of the CDR3 is TGCAGTGCTGGGAGCAATCAGCCCCAGCATTTT. Translation gives CSAGSNQPQHF. Full variable domain (outside the CDR3, taken from reference TRBV29-1 and TRBJ1-5): SAVISQKPSRDICQRGTSLTIQCQVDSQVTMMFWYRQQPGQSLTLIATANQGSEATYESGFVIDKFPISRPNLTFSTLTVSNMSPEDSSIYLCSAGSNQPQHFGDGTRLSIL.

This chain joins TRBV29-1 and TRBJ1-2; D gene ambiguous. This CDR3 comprises 13 residues. CDR1 is SQVTM, CDR2 ANQGSEA, per germline. The V and J ends lost 0 bases and 1 base respectively, with 6 bases between them. The CDR3 sequence is CSVEEGVNYGYTF. In DNA form, the CDR3 reads TGCAGCGTTGAAGAAGGAGTTAACTATGGCTACACCTTC. Variable domain in full (rest from reference TRBV29-1 and TRBJ1-2): SAVISQKPSRDICQRGTSLTIQCQVDSQVTMMFWYRQQPGQSLTLIATANQGSEATYESGFVIDKFPISRPNLTFSTLTVSNMSPEDSSIYLCSVEEGVNYGYTFGSGTRLTVV.